These T cell receptor beta chains were read from a single sample in a study of neoadjuvant anti-PD-1 for oral cavity cancer. The assay was immunoSEQ multiplex PCR, and TCRdb's table has in-frame clones only and misses some. The data show some 11,000 clones, about 50% seen once. This specimen consisted of tumor tissue, obtained before nivolumab (anti-PD-1) treatment. These receptors were obtained from a person aged 40-85 years with oral cavity squamous cell carcinoma. Both conserved end residues are part of each CDR3. A D gene is named only where the DNA matches it firmly. Expanded clones get a size class; other rows say once, few or many, or leave the size out.

V,size,J,D,DNA,CDR3
TRBV13,few,TRBJ1-2,-,TGTGCCAGCAGCCAGAAAGGTGGGAACTATGGCTACACCTTC,CASSQKGGNYGYTF
TRBV20-1,-,TRBJ1-2,-,TGCAGTCGCAGGGGCCTCTATGGCTACACCTTC,CSRRGLYGYTF
TRBV5-1,-,TRBJ2-3,TRBD2,TGCGCCAGCAGTTGGGCCTATGGGGGGACTAGCGGGGAGTATGGCACAGATACGCAGTATTTT,CASSWAYGGTSGEYGTDTQYF
TRBV25-1,-,TRBJ1-6,-,TGTGCCAGCAGTATAGGGGTTAATAATTCACCCCTCCACTTT,CASSIGVNNSPLHF
TRBV19,-,TRBJ2-2,-,TGTGCCAGCCGACAGGACTCCGGAGATCGGGAGCTGTTTTTT,CASRQDSGDRELFF
TRBV30,few,TRBJ1-4,TRBD1,TGTGCCTGGAGTTTCACAGGGGGAAAACTGTTTTTT,CAWSFTGGKLFF
TRBV5-5,-,TRBJ1-5,-,TGTGCCAGCAGCCGCGACTACAGGGAAGGTAGCAATCAGCCCCAGCATTTT,CASSRDYREGSNQPQHF
TRBV21-1,-,TRBJ2-1,-,TGTGCCAGCAGCACAGGGGGCACCCCTAATGAGCAGTTCTTC,CASSTGGTPNEQFF
TRBV11-2,-,TRBJ2-7,-,TGCGCCAGCAGCCAAGGGCCGGACTACGAGCAGTACTTC,CASSQGPDYEQYF
TRBV28,-,TRBJ2-4,TRBD1,TGTGCCAGCAGTTCCGGACAGGGGGCGAGCATTCAGTACTTC,CASSSGQGASIQYF
TRBV7-8,-,TRBJ2-7,TRBD1,TGTGCCAGCAGTGCCCGACAGGGAAGTAGCTACGAGCAGTACTTC,CASSARQGSSYEQYF
TRBV4-1,-,TRBJ1-1,-,TGCGCCAGCAGCCAAGAACGGGGAATGAACACTGAAGCTTTCTTT,CASSQERGMNTEAFF
TRBV6-4,-,TRBJ2-1,TRBD1,TGTGCCAGCAGTGTATACTTTACGGGACAGACCAGTGGTGAGCAGTTCTTC,CASSVYFTGQTSGEQFF
TRBV4-3,-,TRBJ2-5,-,TGCGCCAGCAGCCAATTGCCAGGGCGTGCGGAGACCCAGTACTTC,CASSQLPGRAETQYF
TRBV7-8,-,TRBJ2-3,TRBD2,TGTGCCAGCAGCCGAACCACTAGCGGGGCGACAGATACGCAGTATTTT,CASSRTTSGATDTQYF
TRBV7-2,-,TRBJ1-1,-,TGTGCCAGCAGCTTACCCTCACAGCGGAACACTGAAGCTTTCTTT,CASSLPSQRNTEAFF
TRBV10-3,-,TRBJ2-2,-,TGTGCCATCGGGGGGGCCTCGAACACCGGGGAGCTGTTTTTT,CAIGGASNTGELFF
TRBV11-2,-,TRBJ2-2,-,TGTGCCAGCAGCTTAGTAGGGACGCCGGGGTACACCGGGGAGCTGTTTTTT,CASSLVGTPGYTGELFF
TRBV5-4,few,TRBJ2-3,TRBD1,TGTGCCAGCAATTTGGACAGGGGGATAGATACGCAGTATTTT,CASNLDRGIDTQYF
TRBV5-1,once,TRBJ2-6,TRBD1,TGCGCCAGCAGCCCCGAGGGCAGGGGGCCTGGGGCCAACGTCCTGACTTTC,CASSPEGRGPGANVLTF
TRBV7-9,-,TRBJ2-3,TRBD1,TGTGCCAGCAGCCCGCCGGGGACAGGGGACACAGATACGCAGTATTTT,CASSPPGTGDTDTQYF
TRBV19,few,TRBJ2-5,-,TGTGCCAGTAAAGCCACAGGGCGGGAGACCCAGTACTTC,CASKATGRETQYF
TRBV27,few,TRBJ1-1,TRBD1,TGTGCCAGCAGTTCCGCCGGGACAGGGGGCCCTGGGACTGAAGCTTTCTTT,CASSSAGTGGPGTEAFF
TRBV5-4,-,TRBJ2-1,TRBD2,TGTGCCAGCAGTCCGAAAGGGACTAGCGGGGGCTGGGTCTACAATGAGCAGTTCTTC,CASSPKGTSGGWVYNEQFF
TRBV5-8,-,TRBJ2-2,-,TGTGCCAGCCCCCCTCGAAGGGATTATAGAACCGGGGAGCTGTTTTTT,CASPPRRDYRTGELFF
TRBV6-4,-,TRBJ1-2,-,TGTGCCCGAAATCACGGTGACTATGGCTACACCTTC,CARNHGDYGYTF
TRBV4-1,-,TRBJ1-1,-,TGCGCCAGCAGCCAATGGGCAGGGCCCACTGAAGCTTTCTTT,CASSQWAGPTEAFF
TRBV6-5,-,TRBJ1-1,-,TGTGCCAGCAGTGAATTCTCAGAGAACACTGAAGCTTTCTTT,CASSEFSENTEAFF
TRBV4-3,medium-sized,TRBJ1-5,-,TGCGCCAGCAGCCAAGATATGGGGCAGGGTTTCCAGCCCCAGCATTTT,CASSQDMGQGFQPQHF
TRBV18,-,TRBJ2-7,TRBD1,TGTGCCAGCTCACCGGCGACAGGGGGCTACGAGCAGTACTTC,CASSPATGGYEQYF
TRBV5-6,-,TRBJ1-4,-,TGTGCCAGCAGCTTGTCGGGCACCCGTCGGGTTGAAAAACTGTTTTTT,CASSLSGTRRVEKLFF
TRBV14,few,TRBJ2-7,-,TGTGCCAGCAGCCAATACACCAGAGCCTACGAGCAGTACTTC,CASSQYTRAYEQYF
TRBV5-4,-,TRBJ1-1,-,TGTGCCAGCAGCTTGGAAGGGACCTATAGTGAAGCTTTCTTT,CASSLEGTYSEAFF
TRBV5-6,-,TRBJ2-3,-,TGTGCCAGCAGCTTTGTCACCGCGCAGTATTTT,CASSFVTAQYF
TRBV5-6,few,TRBJ2-6,-,TGTGCCAGCAGCTTGGTTTTAGTGGCAGGGGCTGGAGGGGCCAACGTCCTGACTTTC,CASSLVLVAGAGGANVLTF
TRBV9,few,TRBJ2-7,-,TGTGCCAGCAGCGTAGAGGGACTCCCACACTACGAGCAGTACTTC,CASSVEGLPHYEQYF
TRBV9,-,TRBJ2-3,-,TGTGCCAGCAGCCCCAGGGGGGATAGCACAGATACGCAGTATTTT,CASSPRGDSTDTQYF